This T cell receptor (beta chain) appears in the sequencing data of a study of CD4 T cells in relation to SARS-CoV-2 and coronaviruses. General study findings and limits: Pre-pandemic and post-infection samples never came from the same donor.

In regard to this clone: Antigen specificity is unknown.

Unexposed donor CD4+ T cells date from 2011-2018, before the COVID-19 pandemic. CD4 enrichment then naive enrichment separated naive from memory CD4+ cells. The assay was immunoSEQ multiplex PCR, and TCRdb's table has in-frame clones only and misses some. The table has roughly 63,000 clones, approximately 94% seen once. Germline V gene sequence: CDR1 LNHDA, CDR2 SQIVND (reference sequence). CDR3 length: 16 residues. V shed 4 bases, J shed 5 bases, and the junction held 6 bases outside the gene matches. The TCR sequence derives from a human donor in good health. The chain employs TRBV19 and TRBJ2-5; 14 positions match TRBD2. The sequencing sample was made of naive CD4+ T cells from PBMCs. Subset noted: naive CD4+ T cells isolated by negative enrichment. DNA for the CDR3: TGTGCCAGTAGTAAGGGGACTAGCGGGAGATCGGAGACCCAGTACTTC. It specifies CASSKGTSGRSETQYF.